The 29 T cell receptor beta chains below all came from one sample that was sequenced in a study of OX40 agonist ivuxolimab in advanced cancers. The data were produced by immunoSEQ multiplex PCR, yet TCRdb's version contains in-frame clones alone and is incomplete. The sample shows roughly 54,000 clones, around four fifths of them seen only once. The sample was CD4+ or CD8+ T cells sorted from blood, taken in a trial of the OX40 agonist ivuxolimab. These receptors all come from an adult with an advanced solid tumor such as melanoma, head and neck, liver or kidney cancer.

The chain carries TRBV10-3 and TRBJ1-4; D might be TRBD1 (6 bases). The ends were cut back, 2 bases at V and 7 bases at J, with 20 bases in the middle. Germline assignment: CDR1 ENHRY and CDR2 SYGVKD. The CDR3 is made up of 17 amino acids. This CDR3 is CAISEEGGSSEGEKLFF. CDR3 DNA sequence: TGTGCCATCAGTGAGGAGGGGGGGTCCAGCGAAGGTGAAAAACTGTTTTTT.

This chain links TRBV7-9 with TRBJ1-4; D uncertain. Germline lookup yields CDR1 SEHNR and CDR2 FQNEAQ (reference sequence). Trimming removed 4 bases at V and 0 bases at J, with 3 bases between. The CDR3 runs 13 residues. The CDR3 loop reads CASSSATNEKLFF. The CDR3, as DNA: TGTGCCAGCAGCTCAGCAACTAATGAAAAACTGTTTTTT.

The chain couples TRBV6-4 to TRBJ2-7; D possibly corresponds to TRBD1 (5 bases). This CDR3 is 16 amino acids long. V lost 4 bases and J lost 0, with 16 bases in between. Germline values: CDR1 MRHNA, CDR2 SNTAGT. The CDR3, as DNA: TGTGCCAGCAGTGGATGTATCAGGGTAACCTCCTACGAGCAGTACTTC. It is translated as CASSGCIRVTSYEQYF.

The chain combines TRBV4-1 with TRBJ2-3; maybe TRBD2 (6 bases). V was pared by 0 bases and J by 4 bases, with 8 bases between. CDR1 MGHRA and CDR2 YSYEKL come from the germline V gene. The length of the CDR3 is 14 residues. The CDR3, as DNA: TGCGCCAGCAGCCAAGAACTAGCTGCAGATACGCAGTATTTT. Translating gives CASSQELAADTQYF.

V is TRBV18 and J is TRBJ2-1, with D hard to call. The CDR3 sequence is 16 residues long. V dropped 1 base and J dropped 0 bases, with 10 bases sitting between them. Germline CDR1 and CDR2: KGHSH and LQKENI. The CDR3 region is CASSPLEQSSYNEQFF. CDR3 DNA sequence: TGTGCCAGCTCACCACTTGAACAGAGCTCCTACAATGAGCAGTTCTTC.

This chain joins TRBV4-3 and TRBJ1-4; TRBD1 matches 7 bases. Losses at the gene ends were 2 bases for V and 5 bases for J; bases not matched to a gene: 2. Germline CDR1 is LGHNA and CDR2 is YSLEER. This CDR3 comprises 14 residues. This CDR3 reads CASSQNRGNEKLFF. CDR3 nucleotides: TGCGCCAGCAGCCAAAACAGGGGCAATGAAAAACTGTTTTTT.

This clone was seen just once. V and J are TRBV5-1 and TRBJ2-5; perhaps TRBD1 as D (5 bases). This CDR3 has 12 amino acids. V lost 0 bases, J lost 5 bases, and 5 bases lay in between. The germline V gene encodes CDR1 SGHRS and CDR2 YFSETQ. The CDR3 sequence is CASSLEGETQYF. Written as DNA, the CDR3 is TGCGCCAGCAGCTTGGAGGGGGAGACCCAGTACTTC. Based on the CDR3 plus reference TRBV5-1 and TRBJ2-5, the full variable domain is KAGVTQTPRYLIKTRGQQVTLSCSPISGHRSVSWYQQTPGQGLQFLFEYFSETQRNKGNFPGRFSGRQFSNSRSEMNVSTLELGDSALYLCASSLEGETQYFGPGTRLLVL.

The V and J genes are TRBV6-6 and TRBJ1-1; 8 nucleotides line up with TRBD1. CDR1 and CDR2 (germline): MNHNY, SVGAGI (reference sequence). Trimming removed 7 bases from V and 5 bases from J; junction bases left unmatched: 12. The CDR3 extends over 15 amino acids. The CDR3, as DNA: TGTGCCAGCACCAAGGCCCGTCACAGGGGGACTGAAGCTTTCTTT. This sequence encodes CASTKARHRGTEAFF.

V is TRBV6-6 and J is TRBJ1-1, with D uncertain. Trimming pared 1 base from V and 1 base from J, leaving 7 bases between. The CDR3 has 14 amino acids. CDR1 and CDR2 from the germline V gene are MNHNY and SVGAGI (reference sequence). CDR3 nucleotides: TGTGCCAGCAGTTACTTGACACAGAACACTGAAGCTTTCTTT. Translating gives CASSYLTQNTEAFF.

The chain carries TRBV10-3 and TRBJ1-1; D is possibly TRBD1 (6 bases). This CDR3 has 18 amino acids. CDR1 and CDR2 from the germline V gene are ENHRY and SYGVKD. V lost 3 bases to trimming and J lost 3 bases, with 23 bases between them. CDR3: CAISDKRQAYNGDTEAFF. DNA for the CDR3: TGTGCCATCAGTGATAAACGACAGGCCTATAATGGGGACACTGAAGCTTTCTTT.

V and J are TRBV11-2 and TRBJ2-1, with 7 bases matching TRBD2. This CDR3 has 15 residues. Looked up from germline, CDR1 is SGHAT and CDR2 is FQNNGV. The V gene end was trimmed by 0 bases and the J gene end by 3 bases; junction bases not matched to a gene: 2. The chain's CDR3 is CASSLEAGYYNEQFF. CDR3 coding DNA: TGTGCCAGCAGCTTAGAAGCGGGATACTACAATGAGCAGTTCTTC.

This chain's CDR3 is CASSLTMNTEAFF. The CDR3 DNA follows: TGTGCCAGCAGCCTCACAATGAACACTGAAGCTTTCTTT. The genes are TRBV9 and TRBJ1-1; D is undetermined. The CDR3 runs to 13 residues. Trimming cost V 4 bases and J 0 bases, with 7 bases left between them. CDR1 and CDR2 (germline): SGDLS, YYNGEE.

The CDR3, as DNA: TGTGCCAGCAGTTTAGACGTATTTCAGCCCCAGCATTTT. Translation: CASSLDVFQPQHF. The rearrangement uses TRBV27 and TRBJ1-5; D ambiguous. The CDR3 loop spans 13 amino acids. Trimming removed 2 bases at V and 6 bases at J, with 8 bases between. Germline CDR1 reads MNHEY; CDR2 reads SMNVEV (reference sequence).

The rearrangement uses TRBV19 and TRBJ2-5; unclear D gene. The V gene lost 1 base and the J gene lost 1 base, with 4 bases spanning the gap. Germline V gene lookup returns CDR1 LNHDA and CDR2 SQIVND (reference sequence). The CDR3 is 13 amino acids. The CDR3 bases are TGTGCCAGTAGTATAGGTACCCAAGAGACCCAGTACTTC. Its protein product is CASSIGTQETQYF.

The DNA for the CDR3 is TGTGCCAGTAAAGACAGGGAGAGTGGAAACATTCAGTACTTC. Amino acid sequence: CASKDRESGNIQYF. The J gene is TRBJ2-4, the V gene TRBV19; 7 bases align to TRBD1. The CDR3 contains 14 residues. The junction had 9 bases not matched to a gene; V was cut back by 7 bases and J by 6 bases. Germline CDR1 reads LNHDA; CDR2 reads SQIVND (reference sequence). The complete variable domain, with remaining parts taken from reference TRBV19 and TRBJ2-4, reads DGGITQSPKYLFRKEGQNVTLSCEQNLNHDAMYWYRQDPGQGLRLIYYSQIVNDFQKGDIAEGYSVSREKKESFPLTVTSAQKNPTAFYLCASKDRESGNIQYFGAGTRLSVL.

The chain links TRBV6-5 to TRBJ1-1; unclear D gene. CDR1 and CDR2 from the germline V gene are MNHEY and SVGAGI. The CDR3 loop spans 12 amino acids. V gave up 4 bases and J gave up 1 base, with 4 bases separating them. CDR3: CASSFGNTEAFF. The CDR3 DNA sequence: TGTGCCAGCAGTTTCGGGAACACTGAAGCTTTCTTT.

The rearrangement uses TRBV30 and TRBJ2-2, with 16 bases matching TRBD2. This CDR3 has 18 amino acids. With V trimmed by 7 bases and J by 2 bases, 10 bases remained unmatched. In germline, CDR1 is GTSNPN, CDR2 SVGIG (reference sequence). The DNA of the CDR3 is TGTGCCTTTCAATCCGGGACTAGCGGGAGGGATAACACCGGGGAGCTGTTTTTT. Its translation is CAFQSGTSGRDNTGELFF.

The gene calls are TRBV6-5 and TRBJ1-2, with D tentatively TRBD1 (6 bases). The CDR3 loop spans 13 amino acids. Trimming left V 2 bases short and J 4 bases short, with 8 bases between. Per the germline V gene, CDR1 is MNHEY and CDR2 is SVGAGI. As DNA, the CDR3 is TGTGCCAGCAGTTACGCGGGGGCCTATGGCTACACCTTC. This gives the protein CASSYAGAYGYTF.

As concerns this clone: This same CDR3 is encoded by further DNA sequences in the sample. V gene TRBV7-2 combines with J gene TRBJ1-3, with D unclear. The germline gives CDR1 SGHTA, CDR2 FQGNSA. The CDR3 covers 14 residues. Trimming left V 5 bases short and J 0 bases short, with 8 bases between. DNA for the CDR3: TGTGCCAGCAGCCAAACCAGCTCTGGAAACACCATATATTTT. It yields the protein CASSQTSSGNTIYF.

The J gene is TRBJ1-1, the V gene TRBV5-4; D is uncertain. The germline CDR1 and CDR2 sequences are SGHNT and YYREEE (reference sequence). With 4 bases removed from V and 1 base from J, the gap between germline ends came to 14 bases. This CDR3 has 15 amino acids. The CDR3, as DNA: TGTGCCAGCAGCGCCCCGGGTGGCGGGAACACTGAAGCTTTCTTT. Translation: CASSAPGGGNTEAFF.

The gene calls are TRBV19 and TRBJ1-2; D ambiguous. From germline, CDR1 is LNHDA and CDR2 SQIVND (reference sequence). Trimming shortened V by 4 bases and J by 4 bases, and 13 bases separated the two germline ends. This CDR3 contains 14 residues. The CDR3, as DNA: TGTGCCAGTAGTACCTCGACGAGGACCTATGGCTACACCTTC. Its translation: CASSTSTRTYGYTF.

The CDR3 protein is CASRKTGATEAFF. CDR3 bases: TGTGCCAGCAGGAAGACAGGGGCGACTGAAGCTTTCTTT. The chain is built from TRBV28 and TRBJ1-1, with 8 bases identical to TRBD1. This CDR3 has 13 amino acids. Germline V gene lookup returns CDR1 MDHEN and CDR2 SYDVKM. V lost 6 bases, J lost 5 bases, and 5 bases stayed unmatched.

The chain has TRBV7-2 and TRBJ1-2; 7 positions match TRBD1. J lost 0 bases, V lost 1 base, and 5 bases had no gene match. The CDR3 totals 16 residues. Germline CDR1 is SGHTA and CDR2 is FQGNSA. CDR3 amino acids: CASSLGGTASNYGYTF. In nucleotides, the CDR3 is TGTGCCAGCAGCTTAGGTGGGACAGCTTCTAACTATGGCTACACCTTC. Full variable domain (missing parts from reference TRBV7-2 and TRBJ1-2): GAGVSQSPSNKVTEKGKDVELRCDPISGHTALYWYRQSLGQGLEFLIYFQGNSAPDKSGLPSDRFSAERTGGSVSTLTIQRTQQEDSAVYLCASSLGGTASNYGYTFGSGTRLTVV.

The chain uses TRBV7-9 and TRBJ1-1; perhaps TRBD1 as D (6 bases). CDR1 and CDR2 from the germline V gene are SEHNR and FQNEAQ (reference sequence). Between the trimmed V and J ends, which lost 3 bases and 8 bases, there was a span of 16 bases. The CDR3 contains 14 residues. The CDR3 here is CASSFEGRQAEAFF. The CDR3 DNA reads TGTGCCAGCAGCTTTGAAGGGCGACAGGCGGAAGCTTTCTTT.

This clone was found a few times. V gene TRBV7-9 combines with J gene TRBJ1-1; weak D call: TRBD1 (6 bases). V was cut by 4 bases and J by 1 base, with 16 bases left in between. The CDR3 is made up of 16 amino acids. Germline V CDR1 and CDR2: SEHNR, FQNEAQ (reference sequence). The chain's CDR3 is CASSYPAGTTNTEAFF. CDR3 DNA: TGTGCCAGCAGCTATCCAGCCGGGACAACGAACACTGAAGCTTTCTTT. Full variable domain (outside the CDR3, taken from reference TRBV7-9 and TRBJ1-1): DTGVSQNPRHKITKRGQNVTFRCDPISEHNRLYWYRQTLGQGPEFLTYFQNEAQLEKSRLLSDRFSAERPKGSFSTLEIQRTEQGDSAMYLCASSYPAGTTNTEAFFGQGTRLTVV.

The chain couples TRBV2 to TRBJ2-5; D is ambiguous. The CDR3 consists of 13 residues. Trimming stripped 5 bases from V and 5 bases from J, with 12 bases between. The germline V gene encodes CDR1 SNHLY and CDR2 FYNNEI. As DNA, the CDR3 is TGTGCCAGCAGTATAGGGTTTATGGAGACCCAGTACTTC. Its protein is CASSIGFMETQYF.

The chain couples TRBV4-1 to TRBJ2-1; 7 bases map to TRBD1. The CDR3 totals 14 residues. The V and J ends lost 6 bases and 0 bases, in that order; junction bases with no gene match: 2. Germline CDR1 and CDR2: MGHRA and YSYEKL. CDR3 protein: CASRGQSSYNEQFF. The CDR3 nucleotides read TGCGCCAGCAGGGGACAGAGCTCCTACAATGAGCAGTTCTTC.

The chain couples TRBV6-1 to TRBJ1-2; 7 bases are a match to TRBD1. The CDR3 consists of 13 residues. The germline V gene has CDR1 MNHNS and CDR2 SASEGT. With 6 bases clipped from V and 3 bases from J, the junction kept 4 bases outside the gene matches. The CDR3 sequence: CASSRDRDYGYTF. In nucleotides, the CDR3 is TGTGCCAGCAGCCGGGACAGAGACTATGGCTACACCTTC.

This chain uses TRBV5-1 with TRBJ2-1; 10 nucleotides match TRBD2. This CDR3 spans 15 amino acids. J was trimmed by 4 bases and V by 1 base; bases with no gene match: 2. Germline V CDR1 and CDR2: SGHRS, YFSETQ. CDR3 bases: TGCGCCAGCAGCTTGAGGACTAGCGGTTACAATGAGCAGTTCTTC. It translates to CASSLRTSGYNEQFF.